This TCR beta chain was captured in a study of cytomegalovirus exposure and HLA in healthy donors. The study's findings and limits: Later genetic work tied a missense DCLRE1C variant to beta-chain V and J trimming.

Use of 60 Vbeta and 13 Jbeta primers characterized the PCR. Measured with immunoSEQ multiplex PCR; TCRdb has only the in-frame clones, and not every one. The sample has roughly 290,000 clones; 70% to 90% are singletons. In regard to this clone: Antigen unknown.

The CDR3 runs to 15 residues. The V end was cut by 6 bases, the J end by 2 bases, with 14 bases between. From germline, CDR1 is MNHNS and CDR2 SASEGT. This TCR was recovered from a woman aged 18-29 years in good health and CMV-seronegative. What was sequenced was PBMCs. The rearrangement links TRBV6-1 to TRBJ1-3; D may be TRBD1 (6 bases). The DNA for the CDR3 is TGTGCCAGCAGCGCCCAGGGGCAGGCTGGAAACACCATATATTTT. Translation: CASSAQGQAGNTIYF.